Shown below are 17 T cell receptor beta chains from a single sample sequenced in a study of cytomegalovirus exposure and HLA in healthy donors. Libraries were prepared by immunoSEQ multiplex PCR; TCRdb keeps only in-frame clonotypes and omits some of them. The profile shows fewer than 120,000 clones, around nine tenths of them singletons. Sequencing was carried out using PBMCs. The origin of the receptors is a woman in her thirties in good health and CMV-seropositive.

Here the CDR3 reads CASSQVPGQGGYEQYF. CDR3 nucleotides: TGCGCCAGCAGCCAAGTCCCGGGACAGGGGGGCTACGAGCAGTACTTC. The rearrangement joins TRBV4-1 to TRBJ2-7; 11 bases fit TRBD1. V shed 1 base and J 3 bases; nucleotides not matched to a gene: 5. Germline loops: CDR1 MGHRA, CDR2 YSYEKL. The CDR3 runs to 16 residues.

V and J are TRBV6-1 and TRBJ2-1; D possibly corresponds to TRBD1 (6 bases). V was pared by 7 bases and J by 6 bases, with 19 bases between. The CDR3 is 15 amino acids. The germline V gene has CDR1 MNHNS and CDR2 SASEGT. The CDR3 region is CASTPGTGYINEQFF. The CDR3 bases are TGTGCCAGCACGCCGGGAACAGGGTATATCAATGAGCAGTTCTTC.

The chain links TRBV6-5 to TRBJ2-7; TRBD2 matches 8 bases. Trimming cost V 5 bases and J 2 bases; bases outside gene matches: 5. CDR3 length: 14 residues. Germline assignment: CDR1 MNHEY and CDR2 SVGAGI. CDR3: CASSLGRGAYEQYF. The DNA for the CDR3 is TGTGCCAGCAGTCTTGGGCGGGGGGCCTACGAGCAGTACTTC.

The genes are TRBV9 and TRBJ2-2, with TRBD2 matching over 11 bases. With 1 base clipped from V and 0 bases from J, the junction kept 5 bases outside the gene matches. CDR1 is SGDLS, CDR2 YYNGEE, per germline. The CDR3 runs 18 residues. CDR3 residues: CASSVHASGRPNTGELFF. The CDR3 nucleotides read TGTGCCAGCAGCGTACATGCTAGCGGGAGGCCGAACACCGGGGAGCTGTTTTTT.

The rearrangement links TRBV4-2 to TRBJ1-2, with D possibly TRBD1 on 6 matching bases. V gave up 0 bases and J gave up 4 bases, with 15 bases separating them. The CDR3 spans 16 residues. CDR1 LGHNA and CDR2 YNFKEQ come from the germline V gene. The CDR3 DNA follows: TGTGCCAGCAGCCAAGATACCTGGACAGATCGCTATGGCTACACCTTC. Its translation is CASSQDTWTDRYGYTF.

The V and J genes are TRBV28 and TRBJ1-5; D gene ambiguous. This CDR3 is built from 16 residues. Germline V lookup: CDR1 MDHEN, CDR2 SYDVKM. V was shortened by 5 bases and J by 6 bases, with 20 bases between the two germline ends. In DNA, the CDR3 is TGTGCCAGCAGTACTTTTTCATCTTTTCGTGGTCAGCCCCAGCATTTT. Its translation: CASSTFSSFRGQPQHF.

The gene calls are TRBV18 and TRBJ2-6, with D tentatively TRBD1 (6 bases). This CDR3 is 18 amino acids long. Per the germline V gene, CDR1 is KGHSH and CDR2 is LQKENI. V was shortened by 3 bases and J by 2 bases, with 17 bases between the two germline ends. The CDR3, as DNA: TGTGCCAGCTCACCCCTGGGACATTCTGAAGCTGGGGCCAACGTCCTGACTTTC. Translated, it gives CASSPLGHSEAGANVLTF.

This clone was recorded a few times. The gene calls are TRBV4-3 and TRBJ1-3; D is unclear. V dropped 5 bases and J dropped 0 bases, with 14 bases sitting between them. Germline V gives CDR1 LGHNA, CDR2 YSLEER. This CDR3 is built from 16 residues. CDR3 DNA: TGCGCCAGCAGCAGTAGGTTAACAGCCTCTGGAAACACCATATATTTT. Protein sequence: CASSSRLTASGNTIYF.

This clone was recorded once. The rearrangement uses TRBV30 and TRBJ2-3, with 7 positions matching TRBD1. The CDR3 totals 15 residues. The germline V gene has CDR1 GTSNPN and CDR2 SVGIG (reference sequence). J gave up 1 base and V 0 bases, and 4 bases lay outside the gene matches. The CDR3 DNA reads as TGTGCCTGGAGTGTACATACAGGGGGCACAGATACGCAGTATTTT. Amino acid sequence: CAWSVHTGGTDTQYF.

The rearrangement links TRBV4-1 to TRBJ1-1, with unresolved D. Germline CDR1 reads MGHRA; CDR2 reads YSYEKL. This CDR3 comprises 14 residues. Trimming took 1 base from V and 0 from J, leaving 6 bases between them. CDR3 amino acids: CASSQGLLNTEAFF. CDR3 nucleotide sequence: TGCGCCAGCAGCCAAGGACTGCTGAACACTGAAGCTTTCTTT.

The gene calls are TRBV27 and TRBJ2-3; 9 bases align to TRBD2. CDR3 length equals 18 residues. With V trimmed by 5 bases and J by 0 bases, 12 bases remained unmatched. Per the germline V gene, CDR1 is MNHEY and CDR2 is SMNVEV (reference sequence). The CDR3: CASSPASGKRFSTDTQYF. CDR3 DNA: TGTGCCAGCAGTCCGGCTAGCGGGAAACGATTTAGCACAGATACGCAGTATTTT.

The rearrangement uses TRBV2 and TRBJ2-5; TRBD2 might be the D (6 bases). V dropped 8 bases and J dropped 9 bases, with 16 bases sitting between them. CDR1 and CDR2 from the germline V gene are SNHLY and FYNNEI. The CDR3 is 12 residues long. CDR3 DNA sequence: TGTGCCAGCGGGGACCTTTGGGAGGCCCAGTACTTC. Its protein product is CASGDLWEAQYF.

This chain connects TRBV5-5 to TRBJ2-2, with 9 bases matching TRBD1. CDR1 and CDR2 from the germline V gene are SGHKS and YYEKEE (reference sequence). CDR3 size: 15 residues. The V and J ends lost 4 bases and 3 bases, in that order; junction bases with no gene match: 4. CDR3 nucleotide sequence: TGTGCCAGCAGCGCGTGGACAGGGGACACCGGGGAGCTGTTTTTT. The encoded protein is CASSAWTGDTGELFF. The variable domain in full, with the rest retrieved from reference TRBV5-5 and TRBJ2-2, is DAGVTQSPTHLIKTRGQQVTLRCSPISGHKSVSWYQQVLGQGPQFIFQYYEKEERGRGNFPDRFSARQFPNYSSELNVNALLLGDSALYLCASSAWTGDTGELFFGEGSRLTVL.

This chain links TRBV19 with TRBJ1-5, with 8 bases lining up with TRBD1. V trimming: 1 base; J trimming: 3 bases; junction bases outside the gene matches: 2. This CDR3 region has 15 residues. Germline V gives CDR1 LNHDA, CDR2 SQIVND (reference sequence). CDR3 residues: CASSIGTGYNQPQHF. CDR3 sequence (DNA): TGTGCCAGTAGTATAGGGACAGGGTACAATCAGCCCCAGCATTTT.

The chain uses TRBV7-2 and TRBJ1-5, with 9 nucleotides matching TRBD1. Unmatched junction bases numbered 3, after V lost 3 bases and J lost 3 bases. The CDR3 consists of 15 residues. The germline V gene has CDR1 SGHTA and CDR2 FQGNSA. This CDR3 reads CASSLGQGYNQPQHF. Written as DNA, the CDR3 is TGTGCCAGCAGCTTGGGACAGGGTTACAATCAGCCCCAGCATTTT.

The V call is TRBV19, the J call TRBJ2-1; D call uncertain. This CDR3 contains 16 residues. CDR1 is LNHDA and CDR2 is SQIVND in the germline V gene (reference sequence). V was pared by 3 bases and J by 2 bases, with 14 bases between. The CDR3 DNA is TGTGCCAGTAGTATGGTGGCGGTACTAACCTACAATGAGCAGTTCTTC. Amino acid sequence: CASSMVAVLTYNEQFF.

This clone was counted a single time. This rearrangement joins TRBV4-3 to TRBJ2-4, with 8 bases lining up with TRBD1. V dropped 2 bases and J dropped 1; count of bases not matched to a gene: 7. The CDR3 totals 17 residues. Germline V gene sequence: CDR1 LGHNA, CDR2 YSLEER. The CDR3 coding sequence is TGCGCCAGCAGCCAATCGAGGGGGGACAGGGCCAAAAACATTCAGTACTTC. Protein product: CASSQSRGDRAKNIQYF.